One sample yielded the 26 T cell receptor beta chains listed below, sequenced in a study of T cell responses to AZD1222 COVID-19 vaccine (dated by TCRdb to the early 2020s). The time point tag for this specimen amounts to: about 28 days (+/-7) after the second vaccine dose. Library preparation used the immunoSEQ multiplex PCR assay. TCRdb re-hosts the immuneACCESS table, in-frame sequences only. Its copies lack some clones; in the studies checked, an unresolved V gene accounts for under half of them, and the cause for the rest is not known. Present in this sample are approximately 140,000 clones, around 90% of which were seen just once. The ten most abundant clones make up about 3.8% of the sample. The specimen comprised peripheral blood, sampled 28 days after the second AZD1222 dose. All receptors derive from an adult who received the AZD1222 COVID-19 vaccine.

This sequence joins TRBV18 and TRBJ1-5; 9 bases fit TRBD1. This CDR3 has 15 residues. The V segment lost 6 bases and the J segment 5 bases; nucleotides outside the gene matches: 8. Germline-derived CDR1 and CDR2 are KGHSH and LQKENI. In DNA form, the CDR3 reads TGTGCCAGCTCGTCGGGACAGGGTACCTATCAGCCCCAGCATTTT. It translates to CASSSGQGTYQPQHF.

V and J are TRBV7-3 and TRBJ2-2, with TRBD2 as a possible D gene (6 bases). Germline-derived CDR1 and CDR2 are SGHTA and FQGTGA. Deletions cut 0 bases from V and 2 bases from J, with 7 bases between. The CDR3 is 15 amino acids. The CDR3 is CASSLTGGNTGELFF. Here the CDR3 DNA reads TGTGCCAGCAGCTTAACGGGGGGAAACACCGGGGAGCTGTTTTTT.

The chain couples TRBV20-1 to TRBJ2-7, with D tentatively TRBD2 (6 bases). Trimming shortened V by 4 bases and J by 6 bases, and 10 bases separated the two germline ends. The CDR3 runs 11 residues. The V gene's germline CDR1 is DFQATT and CDR2 SNEGSKA (reference sequence). The CDR3 region is CSATMRGEQYF. CDR3 DNA: TGCAGTGCTACTATGCGGGGCGAGCAGTACTTC.

V and J are TRBV30 and TRBJ1-4, with 7 bases identical to TRBD1. The CDR3 consists of 14 residues. The germline CDR1 and CDR2 sequences are GTSNPN and SVGIG (reference sequence). V shed 2 bases, J shed 5 bases, and the junction held 5 bases outside the gene matches. The CDR3 is CAWSPGTANEKLFF. The CDR3, as DNA: TGTGCCTGGAGTCCAGGGACAGCAAATGAAAAACTGTTTTTT.

This clone came up once. V usage is TRBV6-5 and J usage is TRBJ1-5, with 11 positions matching TRBD1. Germline trimming cut 6 bases from V and 3 bases from J; bases unmatched to any gene: 4. This CDR3 has 15 residues. Germline CDR1 and CDR2: MNHEY and SVGAGI. DNA for the CDR3: TGTGCCAGCAGAGGACAGGGGGCGAACAATCAGCCCCAGCATTTT. Translated, it gives CASRGQGANNQPQHF.

This chain links TRBV19 with TRBJ1-1, with a weak D call TRBD1 (5 bases). The V end lost 2 bases, the J end lost 1 base, and 20 bases lay between the germline ends. There are 18 residues in the CDR3. CDR1 LNHDA and CDR2 SQIVND come from the germline V gene (reference sequence). The CDR3 region is CASSILTGGVGGNTEAFF. In DNA, the CDR3 is TGTGCCAGTAGTATACTCACAGGTGGGGTTGGAGGGAACACTGAAGCTTTCTTT.

The chain couples TRBV7-2 to TRBJ2-7, with TRBD2 identical over 7 bases. Germline trimming cut 3 bases from V and 4 bases from J; bases unmatched to any gene: 9. This CDR3 comprises 15 residues. The germline V gene has CDR1 SGHTA and CDR2 FQGNSA. CDR3 sequence: CASSFTSDVGYEQYF. In DNA form, the CDR3 reads TGTGCCAGCAGCTTTACTAGCGACGTTGGGTACGAGCAGTACTTC.

The chain uses TRBV6-2 or TRBV6-3 and TRBJ2-7, with D possibly being TRBD1 (5 bases). This CDR3 contains 17 residues. Germline V gene sequence: CDR1 MNHEY, CDR2 SVGEGT. The V end was cut by 5 bases, the J end by 4 bases, with 24 bases between. CDR3 nucleotides: TGTGCCAGCAGTACCCCGACCTGGGGCGGAGCCGGGTACGAGCAGTACTTC. Amino acids: CASSTPTWGGAGYEQYF.

This clone was seen once. The chain combines TRBV9 with TRBJ1-1; D not resolved. This CDR3 contains 15 residues. The V end lost 0 bases, the J end lost 0 bases, and 9 bases lay between the germline ends. Germline lookup yields CDR1 SGDLS and CDR2 YYNGEE. In nucleotides, the CDR3 is TGTGCCAGCAGCGTAGCGGCACGGATGAACACTGAAGCTTTCTTT. Translated: CASSVAARMNTEAFF.

CDR3 DNA: TGTGCCACAAGGGCAGGGGGCGGCTACGAGCAGTACTTC. This codes for CATRAGGGYEQYF. The chain carries TRBV19 and TRBJ2-7; 8 bases align to TRBD1. The CDR3 sequence is 13 residues long. V was clipped by 10 bases and J by 3 bases; unmatched bases: 8. Germline V lookup: CDR1 LNHDA, CDR2 SQIVND (reference sequence). Looking up the rest from reference TRBV19 and TRBJ2-7 gives the full variable domain: DGGITQSPKYLFRKEGQNVTLSCEQNLNHDAMYWYRQDPGQGLRLIYYSQIVNDFQKGDIAEGYSVSREKKESFPLTVTSAQKNPTAFYLCATRAGGGYEQYFGPGTRLTVT.

This clone was detected only a few times. The V gene is TRBV30, the J gene TRBJ1-2; no reliable D call. V lost 0 bases, J lost 5 bases, and 13 bases lay in between. The CDR3 totals 14 residues. Germline V gives CDR1 GTSNPN, CDR2 SVGIG (reference sequence). Written as DNA, the CDR3 is TGTGCCTGGAGTGTTTCCCGGGTGGGTTATGGCTACACCTTC. Amino acid sequence: CAWSVSRVGYGYTF.

About this clone: In the same sample, other DNA sequences code for this CDR3. The chain carries TRBV27 and TRBJ2-7; TRBD1 aligns across 7 bases. The CDR3 is 13 amino acids. Germline V gene data show CDR1 as MNHEY and CDR2 as SMNVEV (reference sequence). The junction had 5 bases not matched to a gene; V was cut back by 6 bases and J by 3 bases. This chain's CDR3 is CASRRDSYYEQYF. CDR3 coding DNA: TGTGCCAGCAGGAGGGACAGTTACTACGAGCAGTACTTC.

The CDR3 DNA follows: TGTGCCAGCACCTTCAACTCGGATTCACCCCTCCACTTT. Translating gives CASTFNSDSPLHF. V gene TRBV3-1 (or the pseudogene TRBV3-2) combines with J gene TRBJ1-6; D not resolved. Germline V gene sequence: CDR1 LGHDT, CDR2 YNNKEL (reference sequence). The CDR3 spans 13 residues. The V and J ends lost 7 bases and 8 bases respectively, with 12 bases between them.

The V and J genes are TRBV6-2 or TRBV6-3 and TRBJ2-2; possibly TRBD2 for D (5 bases). The V gene lost 0 bases and the J gene lost 3 bases, with 11 bases spanning the gap. The CDR3 sequence is 16 residues long. The V gene's germline CDR1 is MNHEY and CDR2 SVGEGT. This CDR3 is CASSYSEGSYTGELFF. CDR3 bases: TGTGCCAGCAGTTACTCCGAGGGTAGTTACACCGGGGAGCTGTTTTTT.

The chain recombines TRBV19 with TRBJ1-4, with 8 bases fitting TRBD1. Germline V gene data show CDR1 as LNHDA and CDR2 as SQIVND (reference sequence). J lost 5 bases, V lost 8 bases, and 7 bases had no gene match. The CDR3 sequence is 14 residues long. CDR3 DNA: TGTGCCAGTGGTACGGACAGGGTGAATGAAAAACTGTTTTTT. Encoded protein: CASGTDRVNEKLFF. Filled out from reference TRBV19 and TRBJ1-4, the complete variable domain reads DGGITQSPKYLFRKEGQNVTLSCEQNLNHDAMYWYRQDPGQGLRLIYYSQIVNDFQKGDIAEGYSVSREKKESFPLTVTSAQKNPTAFYLCASGTDRVNEKLFFGSGTQLSVL.

Here the CDR3 reads CASSQIAADTQYF. The DNA for the CDR3 is TGTGCCAGCAGCCAAATAGCGGCAGATACGCAGTATTTT. The chain employs TRBV3-1 (or the pseudogene TRBV3-2) and TRBJ2-3, with TRBD2 as a possible D gene (6 bases). Germline V gives CDR1 LGHDT, CDR2 YNNKEL (reference sequence). Trimming removed 2 bases from V and 4 bases from J, with 7 bases in between. The CDR3 is 13 residues long.

The gene calls are TRBV30 and TRBJ2-2; 8 bases map to TRBD2. This CDR3 is 14 amino acids long. Losses at the gene ends were 5 bases for V and 5 bases for J; bases not matched to a gene: 7. Germline-derived CDR1 and CDR2 are GTSNPN and SVGIG (reference sequence). CDR3 sequence: CAWDPGLGTGELFF. The CDR3 DNA sequence: TGTGCCTGGGATCCGGGACTAGGAACCGGGGAGCTGTTTTTT.

The chain joins TRBV7-6 to TRBJ2-3; maybe TRBD2 (5 bases). This CDR3 contains 14 residues. CDR1 is SGHVS, CDR2 FNYEAQ, per germline. V was shortened by 5 bases and J by 2 bases, with 11 bases between the two germline ends. This chain's CDR3 is CASSESGPTDTQYF. The CDR3 bases are TGTGCCAGCAGCGAAAGCGGCCCCACAGATACGCAGTATTTT.

This chain joins TRBV20-1 and TRBJ1-5; D unresolved. The CDR3 has 14 residues. With 3 bases removed from V and 4 bases from J, the gap between germline ends came to 13 bases. The germline V gene has CDR1 DFQATT and CDR2 SNEGSKA (reference sequence). The CDR3 reads CSASGSGENQPQHF. For the CDR3, the DNA is TGCAGTGCTAGTGGCAGTGGTGAGAATCAGCCCCAGCATTTT.

This chain uses TRBV10-3 with TRBJ1-1; no definite D call. In germline, CDR1 is ENHRY, CDR2 SYGVKD. CDR3 size: 13 residues. Trimming took off 4 bases at V and 0 bases at J, with 6 bases between the two ends. The CDR3 coding sequence is TGTGCCATCAGTGTTAGATTGAACACTGAAGCTTTCTTT. It yields the protein CAISVRLNTEAFF.

This chain joins TRBV29-1 and TRBJ2-1; 10 bases align to TRBD2. CDR1 SQVTM and CDR2 ANQGSEA come from the germline V gene. The CDR3 is 14 amino acids. Trimming at V came to 7 bases and at J to 6 bases, leaving 9 bases not matched to a gene. DNA for the CDR3: TGCAGCGCCCAGCCGGGACTAGCGTCCAATGAGCAGTTCTTC. The encoded protein is CSAQPGLASNEQFF.

This chain links TRBV3-1 (or the pseudogene TRBV3-2) with TRBJ1-4; TRBD1 agrees at 12 bases. V shed 11 bases and J 6 bases; nucleotides not matched to a gene: 13. The CDR3 spans 16 residues. Germline loops: CDR1 LGHDT, CDR2 YNNKEL (reference sequence). The CDR3 sequence: CASGQGALGRDEKLFF. The CDR3 coding sequence is TGTGCCTCGGGACAGGGGGCGCTTGGAAGGGATGAAAAACTGTTTTTT.

This clone was counted a single time. The chain combines TRBV29-1 with TRBJ2-4, with 9 bases aligning to TRBD1. The V gene's germline CDR1 is SQVTM and CDR2 ANQGSEA. The V gene end was trimmed by 6 bases and the J gene end by 7 bases; junction bases not matched to a gene: 10. The CDR3 is made up of 14 amino acids. The CDR3 DNA reads as TGCAGCGTGACGCCAGGGACAGGGCTGAACATTCAGTACTTC. Encoded protein: CSVTPGTGLNIQYF.

This chain links TRBV5-4 with TRBJ2-2; TRBD2 matches at 8 bases. The CDR3 runs 17 residues. Trimming removed 4 bases from V and 6 bases from J; junction bases left unmatched: 14. Germline values: CDR1 SGHNT, CDR2 YYREEE (reference sequence). The CDR3: CASSPGVGGAEAGELFF. CDR3 in DNA: TGTGCCAGCAGCCCTGGGGTCGGGGGGGCCGAAGCCGGGGAGCTGTTTTTT.

The rearrangement links TRBV7-3 to TRBJ2-1; 7 nucleotides align to TRBD1. This CDR3 region has 13 residues. Germline V lookup: CDR1 SGHTA, CDR2 FQGTGA. With V trimmed by 3 bases and J by 5 bases, 1 base remained unmatched. CDR3 nucleotides: TGTGCCAGCAGCTTTGGGACAGACAATGAGCAGTTCTTC. Translation gives CASSFGTDNEQFF.

The rearrangement uses TRBV7-8 and TRBJ2-3; D gene unclear. V shed 5 bases and J shed 2 bases, with 11 bases lying between them. Germline CDR1 is SGHVS and CDR2 is FQNEAQ. This CDR3 is built from 14 residues. In DNA form, the CDR3 reads TGTGCCAGCAGCCGAGCGCAAACCACAGATACGCAGTATTTT. Protein sequence: CASSRAQTTDTQYF.